This TCR delta chain emerged from a study of γδ T cells in repeated Plasmodium falciparum infection. The wider study: Timepoints: baseline, immediately before selected infections, and 21 days after every infection.

TCRdb re-called clones from the multiplex PCR reads using CATT. The repertoire holds around 89,000 delta-chain clones, around 1.4% seen once, with more than 7% in the top ten. Flow sorting of PBMC yielded separate Vgamma9/Vdelta2+ and Vdelta2-negative gammadelta T cell populations for bulk repertoire analysis. This clone was detected only a few times. Its specificity is not known. Study-wide results and limits: Waves of new clonotype selection appeared after repeated controlled infections in Vdelta2-negative, largely Vdelta1+, gammadelta T cells.

Germline CDR1 is TSWWSYY and CDR2 is QGS. Trimming removed 5 bases at V and 3 bases at J, with 25 bases between. The CDR3 length is 18 residues. This TCR derives from a pool of human donors (malaria-infected and uninfected, not separated). The sequenced material came from gamma-delta T cells from blood. J is TRDJ1 and V is TRDV1; D unclear. The CDR3 sequence: CALGPRRALPTSADKLIF. The CDR3 DNA is TGTGCTCTTGGGCCCCGCCGGGCTTTACCCACCTCGGCCGATAAACTCATCTTT.